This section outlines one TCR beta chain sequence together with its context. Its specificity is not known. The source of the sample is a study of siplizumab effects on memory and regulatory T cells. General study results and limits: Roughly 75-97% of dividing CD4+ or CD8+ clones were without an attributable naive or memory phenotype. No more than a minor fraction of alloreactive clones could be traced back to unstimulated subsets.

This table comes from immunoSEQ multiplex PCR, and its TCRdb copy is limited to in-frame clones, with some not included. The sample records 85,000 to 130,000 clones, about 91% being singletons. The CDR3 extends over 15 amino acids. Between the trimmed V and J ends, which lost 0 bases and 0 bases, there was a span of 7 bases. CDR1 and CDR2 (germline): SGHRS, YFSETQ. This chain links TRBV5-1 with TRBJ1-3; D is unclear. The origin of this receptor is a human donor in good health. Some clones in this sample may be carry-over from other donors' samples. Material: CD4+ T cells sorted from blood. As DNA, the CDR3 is TGCGCCAGCAGCTTGGCCTCGAGCTCTGGAAACACCATATATTTT. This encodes CASSLASSSGNTIYF.